This is a list of T cell receptor beta chains from one sample in a study of T cells in Graves' hyperthyroidism and ophthalmopathy. One entry per CDR3 protein, called by TCRdb with MiXCR from the multiplex PCR reads. The profile shows a few hundred thousand distinct CDR3 sequences, around 18% of them singletons. The sample comprised blood. These receptors all stem from a woman aged 40-49 years with Graves' ophthalmopathy. The CDR3 runs from the conserved cysteine through the conserved F or W. Fields, in order: D gene, V gene, clone size, J gene, CDR3 length, CDR3 protein, CDR3 DNA. The D gene is left open where the match is weak. Clone size is stated in some rows and not others, as once, few, many or a class when expanded.

-	TRBV4-2	few	TRBJ2-7	15	CASSQVGEDPHEQYF	TGTGCCAGCAGCCAAGTAGGGGAGGACCCCCACGAGCAGTACTTC
TRBD2	TRBV6-2/TRBV6-3	many	TRBJ2-7	13	CASSRGLNYEQYF	TGTGCCAGCAGTCGGGGACTAAACTACGAGCAGTACTTC
-	TRBV20-1	many	TRBJ1-5	14	CSARAVGEGQPQHF	TGCAGTGCTAGAGCGGTGGGAGAAGGACAGCCCCAGCATTTT
-	TRBV2	many	TRBJ2-5	13	CASIPGGQETQYF	TGTGCCAGCATCCCCGGCGGCCAAGAGACCCAGTACTTC
-	TRBV29-1	many	TRBJ1-2	12	CSATGEGYGYTF	TGCAGCGCGACAGGTGAGGGCTATGGCTACACCTTC
-	TRBV6-1	many	TRBJ2-7	14	CASSMTAESYEQYF	TGTGCCAGCAGCATGACTGCAGAATCCTACGAGCAGTACTTC
TRBD2	TRBV5-1	few	TRBJ2-3	15	CASTRRERSTDTQYF	TGCGCCAGCACAAGGCGGGAGCGGAGCACAGATACGCAGTATTTT
TRBD2	TRBV27	many	TRBJ2-7	15	CASSFSAGGTYEQYF	TGTGCCAGCAGTTTCTCAGCGGGAGGAACCTACGAGCAGTACTTC
TRBD2	TRBV6-1	-	TRBJ2-7	15	CASSLSGSTSYEQYF	TGTGCCAGCAGTCTAAGCGGGAGTACCTCCTACGAGCAGTACTTC
-	TRBV7-3	many	TRBJ1-2	19	CASSQVRFGGGSADYGYTF	TGTGCCAGCAGCCAGGTCCGGTTTGGGGGTGGAAGCGCGGACTATGGCTACACCTTC
TRBD1	TRBV30	many	TRBJ1-4	14	CAWSLETGDEKLFF	TGTGCCTGGAGTTTGGAGACAGGGGATGAAAAACTGTTTTTT
-	TRBV12-3/TRBV12-4	many	TRBJ1-5	13	CASSSQQNQPQHF	TGTGCCAGCAGTTCCCAACAAAATCAGCCCCAGCATTTT
-	TRBV29-1	many	TRBJ2-7	12	CSVVGSRSEQYF	TGCAGCGTTGTAGGGAGTCGCAGCGAGCAGTACTTC
TRBD2	TRBV12-3/TRBV12-4	-	TRBJ2-7	13	CASSAGVYGEQYF	TGTGCCAGCAGCGCGGGAGTGTATGGCGAGCAGTACTTC
-	TRBV6-1	many	TRBJ1-5	12	CALGGSWQPQHF	TGTGCCCTGGGGGGGAGTTGGCAGCCCCAGCATTTT
-	TRBV9	many	TRBJ2-6	17	CASAMAVGASGANVLTF	TGTGCCAGCGCAATGGCCGTTGGGGCTTCTGGGGCCAACGTCCTGACTTTC
TRBD2	TRBV15	-	TRBJ2-5	16	CATSRDMAGGQETQYF	TGTGCCACCAGCAGAGATATGGCGGGGGGCCAAGAGACCCAGTACTTC
TRBD1	TRBV27	many	TRBJ2-5	15	CASSLFQGVRETQYF	TGTGCCAGCAGTCTCTTCCAGGGGGTCAGGGAGACCCAGTACTTC
-	TRBV12-3/TRBV12-4	many	TRBJ1-5	14	CASSNGRDNQPQHF	TGTGCCAGCAGTAATGGACGGGATAATCAGCCCCAGCATTTT
-	TRBV14	few	TRBJ2-4	13	CASSHLTAGIQYF	TGTGCCAGCAGCCATTTAACCGCCGGCATTCAGTACTTC
TRBD2	TRBV6-5	many	TRBJ2-7	14	CASSYSGLDYEQYF	TGTGCCAGCAGTTACTCCGGACTAGACTACGAGCAGTACTTC
-	TRBV20-1	many	TRBJ2-7	17	CSAAGSRIRSTFREQYF	TGCAGTGCTGCTGGGTCTAGGATCAGGTCCACATTTCGCGAGCAGTACTTC
TRBD2	TRBV20-1	many	TRBJ2-7	14	CSARPGLAGIEQYF	TGCAGTGCTCGGCCGGGACTAGCGGGAATCGAGCAGTACTTC
-	TRBV11-2	once	TRBJ1-2	14	CASSSIGGNYGYTF	TGTGCCAGCAGTTCCATAGGCGGTAACTATGGCTACACCTTC
-	TRBV30	-	TRBJ2-7	13	CAWSGTVRYEQYF	TGTGCCTGGAGTGGTACGGTACGCTACGAGCAGTACTTC
-	TRBV27	many	TRBJ1-5	15	CASSSLGSSNQPQHF	TGTGCCAGCAGTTCGTTGGGGAGTAGCAATCAGCCCCAGCATTTT
-	TRBV12-3/TRBV12-4	-	TRBJ2-7	12	CASKQSGHEQYF	TGTGCCAGCAAACAAAGTGGGCACGAGCAGTACTTC
-	TRBV19	many	TRBJ1-1	12	CASSKGITEAFF	TGTGCCAGTAGTAAGGGGATCACTGAAGCTTTCTTT
TRBD1	TRBV6-1	-	TRBJ2-5	13	CASSRQGEETQYF	TGTGCCAGCAGTCGCCAGGGGGAAGAGACCCAGTACTTC
-	TRBV20-1	many	TRBJ2-7	12	CSARETIRGQYF	TGCAGTGCTAGAGAGACAATACGAGGGCAGTACTTC
TRBD2	TRBV9	many	TRBJ2-5	20	CASSIRTGTSGRGIQETQYF	TGTGCCAGCAGCATTCGAACCGGGACTAGCGGGAGAGGCATTCAAGAGACCCAGTACTTC
TRBD1	TRBV20-1	few	TRBJ1-5	14	CSVQGGSYNQPQHF	TGCAGTGTCCAGGGGGGCAGTTACAATCAGCCCCAGCATTTT
TRBD1	TRBV9	many	TRBJ1-1	15	CASSPHRGPNTEAFF	TGTGCCAGCAGCCCCCACAGGGGGCCCAACACTGAAGCTTTCTTT
-	TRBV2	-	TRBJ1-1	13	CAGSGDMNTEAFF	TGTGCCGGCAGTGGAGACATGAACACTGAAGCTTTCTTT
-	TRBV20-1	many	TRBJ2-2	14	CSARGRGRAGELFF	TGCAGTGCTAGGGGCCGGGGGCGCGCCGGGGAGCTGTTTTTT
-	TRBV19	many	TRBJ2-7	16	CASSSGATGKRYEQYF	TGTGCCAGTAGTAGTGGGGCAACCGGGAAGCGCTACGAGCAGTACTTC
-	TRBV28	many	TRBJ2-7	14	CASSPSRDSYEQYF	TGTGCCAGCAGCCCTAGTAGGGACTCCTACGAGCAGTACTTC
TRBD1	TRBV28	many	TRBJ2-7	15	CASSLRQGYSYEQYF	TGTGCCAGCAGTCTAAGACAGGGTTACTCCTACGAGCAGTACTTC
-	TRBV5-1	many	TRBJ1-2	13	CASSGGVLYGYTF	TGCGCCAGCAGCGGCGGGGTCCTATATGGCTACACCTTC
TRBD1	TRBV19	-	TRBJ1-2	15	CASSIAGTGSNGYTF	TGTGCCAGTAGTATAGCCGGGACAGGCTCGAATGGCTACACCTTC
TRBD1	TRBV12-3/TRBV12-4	many	TRBJ1-4	14	CASRREGAEEKLFF	TGTGCCAGCAGGCGGGAGGGGGCGGAGGAAAAACTGTTTTTT
-	TRBV11-2	many	TRBJ2-7	14	CASSPAGPYYEQYF	TGTGCCAGCAGCCCAGCCGGACCCTACTACGAGCAGTACTTC
-	TRBV6-1	-	TRBJ1-5	16	CASSERAFFSNQPQHF	TGTGCCAGCAGTGAAAGGGCTTTTTTTAGCAATCAGCCCCAGCATTTT
-	TRBV28	few	TRBJ2-7	16	CASSLPLGQAAYEQYF	TGTGCCAGCAGTTTACCCCTGGGACAAGCAGCCTACGAGCAGTACTTC
-	TRBV11-2	many	TRBJ2-2	15	CASSLKTTSGGELFF	TGTGCCAGCAGCTTAAAGACTACCTCGGGCGGGGAGCTGTTTTTT
-	TRBV4-1	many	TRBJ1-1	14	CASSQVGMNTEAFF	TGCGCCAGCAGCCAGGTCGGCATGAACACTGAAGCTTTCTTT
-	TRBV11-1	few	TRBJ2-1	16	CASSLLGEQSSYEQFF	TGTGCCAGCAGCTTACTCGGCGAGCAGAGCTCCTACGAGCAGTTCTTC
TRBD1	TRBV6-1	many	TRBJ2-2	16	CASTKGPGTGAGELFF	TGTGCCAGCACTAAAGGCCCCGGGACAGGGGCTGGGGAGCTGTTTTTT
TRBD1	TRBV27	many	TRBJ2-7	14	CASSPQGDSYEQYF	TGTGCCAGCAGTCCCCAGGGGGATAGCTACGAGCAGTACTTC
-	TRBV6-1	-	TRBJ1-5	13	CASSLGELGPQHF	TGTGCCAGCAGTCTGGGGGAGCTTGGGCCCCAGCATTTT
-	TRBV12-3/TRBV12-4	many	TRBJ2-7	13	CASSIGGTYEQYF	TGTGCCAGCAGTATCGGGGGTACCTACGAGCAGTACTTC
-	TRBV3-1	many	TRBJ2-5	15	CASSQDIPYQETQYF	TGTGCCAGCAGCCAAGATATTCCGTACCAAGAGACCCAGTACTTC
-	TRBV20-1	many	TRBJ2-2	15	CSARPPTGLDGELFF	TGCAGTGCTAGACCACCAACAGGGTTAGACGGGGAGCTGTTTTTT
-	TRBV6-2/TRBV6-3	many	TRBJ1-1	18	CASSSGLGGFVAGDEAFF	TGTGCCAGCAGTTCCGGATTGGGGGGTTTTGTAGCAGGGGATGAAGCTTTCTTT
TRBD1	TRBV30	many	TRBJ1-2	12	CAWETGPYGYTF	TGTGCCTGGGAGACAGGGCCATATGGCTACACCTTC